Below, 27 T cell receptor beta chains from the same sample are listed, as sequenced in a study of T cells in tumors after PD-1 blockade. Some clones are missing from TCRdb's copy, which holds only in-frame ones; the method was immunoSEQ multiplex PCR. The sample lists about 9,200 clones; around 60% were seen once. The source material was tumor tissue, sampled after anti-PD-1 treatment. The receptors stem from a human donor with basal cell carcinoma.

The chain recombines TRBV28 with TRBJ1-2; tentatively, D is TRBD1 (6 bases). CDR3 length: 14 residues. Trimming took off 2 bases at V and 8 bases at J, with 15 bases between the two ends. The germline V gene has CDR1 MDHEN and CDR2 SYDVKM. CDR3: CASSLRHRVGGYTF. CDR3 DNA: TGTGCCAGCAGTTTACGCCACAGGGTGGGAGGCTACACCTTC.

The chain combines TRBV19 with TRBJ2-5; 7 nucleotides align to TRBD1. The CDR3 is 14 residues long. The ends lost 4 bases at V and 5 bases at J; junction bases unmatched: 7. Germline lookup yields CDR1 LNHDA and CDR2 SQIVND (reference sequence). As DNA, the CDR3 is TGTGCCAGTAGTAGAGACAGGGAAGGGGAGACCCAGTACTTC. Its translation is CASSRDREGETQYF.

This chain uses TRBV2 with TRBJ2-3; TRBD2 aligns across 8 bases. Per the germline V gene, CDR1 is SNHLY and CDR2 is FYNNEI. Trimming took 6 bases from V and 2 from J; bases not matched to a gene: 7. The CDR3 loop spans 15 amino acids. Written as DNA, the CDR3 is TGTGCCAGCAGGGCTAGCGGGTACTACACAGATACGCAGTATTTT. The encoded protein is CASRASGYYTDTQYF.

A few counts support this clone. Other DNA sequences in this sample translate to the same CDR3. The gene calls are TRBV25-1 and TRBJ2-7; TRBD2 matches 7 bases. Trimming cost V 4 bases and J 3 bases; bases outside gene matches: 6. The CDR3 length is 14 residues. Germline V CDR1 and CDR2: MGHDK, SYGVNS. CDR3 nucleotide sequence: TGTGCCAGCAGTGGTCTTGGCGGGGGCTACGAGCAGTACTTC. The encoded protein is CASSGLGGGYEQYF.

This clone was detected only once. The rearrangement links TRBV3-1 (or the pseudogene TRBV3-2) to TRBJ1-2, with TRBD1 as a possible D gene (5 bases). The V gene lost 4 bases and the J gene lost 4 bases, with 16 bases spanning the gap. The CDR3 spans 15 residues. From germline, CDR1 is LGHDT and CDR2 YNNKEL (reference sequence). CDR3 protein: CASSLGTGRIYGYTF. In nucleotides, the CDR3 is TGTGCCAGCAGCCTAGGGACGGGGCGAATCTATGGCTACACCTTC.

This clone was seen a handful of times. The rearrangement joins TRBV7-9 to TRBJ1-4; D call uncertain. V was shortened by 0 bases and J by 7 bases, with 15 bases between the two germline ends. Germline V gene lookup returns CDR1 SEHNR and CDR2 FQNEAQ (reference sequence). The CDR3 is 16 amino acids. The CDR3 sequence is CASSLAPLGNGEKLFF. The CDR3 DNA reads TGTGCCAGCAGCTTAGCCCCACTCGGCAACGGTGAAAAACTGTTTTTT.

V usage is TRBV29-1 and J usage is TRBJ2-1; D is undetermined. Per germline, CDR1 SQVTM and CDR2 ANQGSEA. The V and J ends lost 5 bases and 6 bases respectively, with 8 bases between them. This CDR3 comprises 11 residues. The CDR3 DNA reads TGCAGCGTTACAGTAACCAATGAGCAGTTCTTC. It specifies CSVTVTNEQFF.

The chain employs TRBV2 and TRBJ1-2; D is uncertain. This CDR3 region has 13 residues. V was cut by 6 bases and J by 1 base, with 9 bases left in between. CDR1 is SNHLY and CDR2 is FYNNEI in the germline V gene. The CDR3 nucleotides are TGTGCCAGCAGCTCCCCCGTTAACTATGGCTACACCTTC. Amino acids: CASSSPVNYGYTF.

The rearrangement links TRBV5-4 to TRBJ2-3; 7 nucleotides match TRBD2. The CDR3 totals 15 residues. V shed 0 bases and J 7 bases; nucleotides not matched to a gene: 8. Looked up from germline, CDR1 is SGHNT and CDR2 is YYREEE (reference sequence). In DNA form, the CDR3 reads TGTGCCAGCAGCTTGGATGGGGGGGGGAAGCATACGCAGTATTTT. Its protein product is CASSLDGGGKHTQYF.

This chain uses TRBV2 with TRBJ2-1, with 8 bases matching TRBD2. J gave up 2 bases and V 6 bases, and 6 bases lay outside the gene matches. Per the germline V gene, CDR1 is SNHLY and CDR2 is FYNNEI. The CDR3 spans 15 residues. The CDR3 region is CASSGTSGAYNEQFF. CDR3 coding DNA: TGTGCCAGCAGCGGTACTAGCGGAGCCTACAATGAGCAGTTCTTC.

In nucleotides, the CDR3 is TGTGCCAGCAGCTTAATGCGCACAGATACGCAGTATTTT. This gives the protein CASSLMRTDTQYF. This chain links TRBV7-2 with TRBJ2-3; D not certain. CDR3 length equals 13 residues. The V and J ends lost 2 bases and 1 base respectively, with 4 bases between them. The germline V gene has CDR1 SGHTA and CDR2 FQGNSA.

This clone was counted only a few times. The V call is TRBV7-8, the J call TRBJ1-1; no clear D gene. V was shortened by 4 bases and J by 5 bases, with 20 bases between the two germline ends. The germline V gene has CDR1 SGHVS and CDR2 FQNEAQ. The CDR3 sequence is 16 residues long. The CDR3 protein is CASSYRRGGSKTEAFF. In DNA form, the CDR3 reads TGTGCCAGCAGCTATCGTCGGGGTGGAAGTAAGACTGAAGCTTTCTTT.

The chain joins TRBV30 to TRBJ1-4; 7 bases fit TRBD1. The V gene's germline CDR1 is GTSNPN and CDR2 SVGIG (reference sequence). V shed 5 bases, J shed 3 bases, and the junction held 9 bases outside the gene matches. CDR3 size: 15 residues. CDR3 sequence: CAWAMVRGSNEKLFF. CDR3 DNA sequence: TGTGCCTGGGCCATGGTCAGGGGGTCTAATGAAAAACTGTTTTTT.

The chain employs TRBV5-6 and TRBJ1-6, with 7 bases fitting TRBD1. The CDR3 has 15 residues. J gave up 7 bases and V 3 bases, and 7 bases lay outside the gene matches. The germline V gene has CDR1 SGHDT and CDR2 YYEEEE. The CDR3 sequence: CASSYSGQRNSPLHF. The CDR3 DNA reads as TGTGCCAGCAGCTACTCGGGACAGAGAAATTCACCCCTCCACTTT.

V gene TRBV29-1 combines with J gene TRBJ1-4; tentative D call: TRBD1 (6 bases). Trimming cost V 5 bases and J 14 bases, with 15 bases left between them. The V gene's germline CDR1 is SQVTM and CDR2 ANQGSEA. There are 11 residues in the CDR3. The CDR3 DNA sequence: TGCAGCGTTAGGGACAAGCTATCTCTGTTTTTT. Encoded protein: CSVRDKLSLFF.

The rearrangement joins TRBV30 to TRBJ2-7; D is unclear. This CDR3 is 11 amino acids long. Germline lookup yields CDR1 GTSNPN and CDR2 SVGIG (reference sequence). With 2 bases removed from V and 9 bases from J, the gap between germline ends came to 11 bases. The CDR3 DNA reads as TGTGCCTGGAGTACCCGGAGTGGGCAGTACTTC. This sequence encodes CAWSTRSGQYF. The full variable domain, its missing parts supplied by reference TRBV30 and TRBJ2-7, is SQTIHQWPATLVQPVGSPLSLECTVEGTSNPNLYWYRQAAGRGLQLLFYSVGIGQISSEVPQNLSASRPQDRQFILSSKKLLLSDSGFYLCAWSTRSGQYFGPGTRLTVT.

This rearrangement joins TRBV5-1 to TRBJ2-6, with TRBD1 identical over 7 bases. The CDR3 extends over 18 amino acids. V was pared by 4 bases and J by 2 bases, with 12 bases of the junction left unmatched. Germline V CDR1 and CDR2: SGHRS, YFSETQ. This CDR3 is CASSAGGIGAAGANVLTF. CDR3 nucleotides: TGCGCCAGCAGCGCAGGGGGAATTGGAGCTGCTGGGGCCAACGTCCTGACTTTC. Full variable domain (outside the CDR3, taken from reference TRBV5-1 and TRBJ2-6): KAGVTQTPRYLIKTRGQQVTLSCSPISGHRSVSWYQQTPGQGLQFLFEYFSETQRNKGNFPGRFSGRQFSNSRSEMNVSTLELGDSALYLCASSAGGIGAAGANVLTFGAGSRLTVL.

The genes are TRBV5-1 and TRBJ1-1; perhaps TRBD1 as D (6 bases). Trimming stripped 1 base from V and 3 bases from J, with 10 bases between. The CDR3 runs 14 residues. The germline V gene encodes CDR1 SGHRS and CDR2 YFSETQ. This CDR3 is CASSLTGTHTEAFF. CDR3 bases: TGCGCCAGCAGCTTGACAGGGACGCACACTGAAGCTTTCTTT.

This clone was counted a few times. The V call is TRBV18, the J call TRBJ2-1; possibly TRBD2 for D (5 bases). Trimming removed 3 bases at V and 0 bases at J, with 9 bases between. Germline loops: CDR1 KGHSH, CDR2 LQKENI. CDR3 length: 15 amino acids. CDR3 in amino acids: CASSPGRGSYNEQFF. The CDR3, as DNA: TGTGCCAGCTCACCTGGACGGGGCTCCTACAATGAGCAGTTCTTC.

The chain joins TRBV19 to TRBJ1-1; a possible D gene is TRBD1 (6 bases). The CDR3 consists of 14 residues. V was shortened by 7 bases and J by 0 bases, with 12 bases between the two germline ends. From germline, CDR1 is LNHDA and CDR2 SQIVND (reference sequence). The CDR3 nucleotides are TGTGCCAGTAACATTCAGGGGATGAACACTGAAGCTTTCTTT. This translates into CASNIQGMNTEAFF.

The gene calls are TRBV30 and TRBJ1-6; TRBD1 matches at 7 bases. The germline CDR1 and CDR2 sequences are GTSNPN and SVGIG (reference sequence). The J segment lost 10 bases and the V segment lost 0 bases, leaving 9 bases of the junction unmatched. The CDR3 length is 15 residues. CDR3 amino acids: CAWSVLRQGGSPLHF. In DNA form, the CDR3 reads TGTGCCTGGAGTGTACTTAGACAGGGCGGCTCACCCCTCCACTTT.

The chain couples TRBV20-1 to TRBJ2-5; TRBD2 aligns across 11 bases. V lost 3 bases and J lost 4; bases outside the gene matches: 7. The germline CDR1 and CDR2 sequences are DFQATT and SNEGSKA (reference sequence). This CDR3 contains 15 residues. CDR3 coding DNA: TGCAGTGCTAGTTCTCCCCTAGCGGGGGGAGAGACCCAGTACTTC. Amino acid sequence: CSASSPLAGGETQYF.

The gene calls are TRBV18 and TRBJ2-1, with D possibly matching TRBD2 (5 bases). Germline lookup yields CDR1 KGHSH and CDR2 LQKENI. With 4 bases removed from V and 5 bases from J, the gap between germline ends came to 21 bases. CDR3 length: 17 residues. CDR3 residues: CASSRLLGELGNNEQFF. As DNA, the CDR3 is TGTGCCAGCTCACGGCTCCTTGGGGAGCTCGGTAACAATGAGCAGTTCTTC.

This rearrangement joins TRBV6-2 or TRBV6-3 to TRBJ2-2; possible D gene TRBD2, 6 bases. The CDR3 contains 15 residues. Germline CDR1 reads MNHEY; CDR2 reads SVGEGT. The ends were cut back, 7 bases at V and 4 bases at J, with 16 bases in the middle. The CDR3 coding sequence is TGTGCCAGCATCCCGGCGGGCGGGATCACCGGGGAGCTGTTTTTT. Residues: CASIPAGGITGELFF.

This chain connects TRBV27 to TRBJ2-6; D possibly matches TRBD1 or TRBD2 (5 bases each). V was trimmed by 3 bases and J by 0 bases, leaving 12 bases between them. This CDR3 spans 17 amino acids. Germline CDR1 reads MNHEY; CDR2 reads SMNVEV (reference sequence). CDR3 sequence reads: CASSLGRSLSGANVLTF. CDR3 nucleotide sequence: TGTGCCAGCAGTTTGGGACGGTCCCTCTCTGGGGCCAACGTCCTGACTTTC.

This chain joins TRBV19 and TRBJ1-4, with 10 bases aligning to TRBD1. Germline assignment: CDR1 LNHDA and CDR2 SQIVND (reference sequence). V was clipped by 6 bases and J by 0 bases; unmatched bases: 10. CDR3 length equals 18 residues. The CDR3 is CASSRDRGPSATNEKLFF. DNA for the CDR3: TGTGCCAGTAGCCGGGACAGGGGACCAAGTGCAACTAATGAAAAACTGTTTTTT.

The rearrangement links TRBV6-6 to TRBJ2-2; no definite D call. V gave up 6 bases and J gave up 6 bases, with 8 bases separating them. The CDR3 is made up of 12 amino acids. Per germline, CDR1 MNHNY and CDR2 SVGAGI (reference sequence). The CDR3 coding sequence is TGTGCCAGCAGCCCACCAGCCGGGGAGCTGTTTTTT. Residues: CASSPPAGELFF.